This T cell receptor (beta chain) was profiled in a study of shared clonotypes between healthy human individuals. Unsorted PBMC DNA underwent sequencing on ten immunoSEQ deep assay plates. Under the authors' procedure: Junction-only sequences without quality scores came from ImmunoSEQ, so filtering differed. The method was immunoSEQ multiplex PCR; TCRdb's version includes in-frame clones alone and lacks a portion of them. D and trimming were read from the DNA, whereas the V and J calls and clone size are those reported in that table. This sample has some 500,000 clones; 60% to 80% occur once, and the top ten carry 12%. Concerning this clone itself: Its antigen remains unknown.

General study points: In this cohort, only blood was sampled, and tissue repertoires likely differ.

Donors were healthy HIV-negative adults without recently reported acute infections or vaccinations. This TCR was sampled from a woman in her forties in good health. Some clones in this sample may be carry-over from other donors' samples. The source material was PBMCs.

The CDR3 sequence is CASRPTGVSNQPQHF. Written as DNA, the CDR3 is TGTGCCAGCAGGCCAACAGGGGTTAGCAATCAGCCCCAGCATTTT. The rearrangement uses TRBV28 and TRBJ1-5; TRBD1 aligns across 7 bases. The V gene end was trimmed by 6 bases and the J gene end by 0 bases; junction bases not matched to a gene: 5. This CDR3 comprises 15 residues. Germline CDR1 and CDR2: MDHEN and SYDVKM.